The 25 T cell receptor beta chains reported below all come from one sample, sequenced in a study of blood T cell repertoires in COVID-19. Profiling relied on immunoSEQ multiplex PCR, and the TCRdb table lists in-frame clones only, not all of them. The sample shows about 58,000 clones, about nine tenths of them seen only once. The sequenced material came from peripheral blood. The receptors here all came from a woman in her 70s with active COVID-19.

The chain is built from TRBV5-1 and TRBJ2-7; 7 bases fit TRBD1. Trimming removed 3 bases from V and 3 bases from J; junction bases left unmatched: 15. The CDR3 loop spans 17 amino acids. The germline CDR1 and CDR2 sequences are SGHRS and YFSETQ. The CDR3 here is CASSSWGLDRSHYEQYF. CDR3 in DNA: TGCGCCAGCAGCTCCTGGGGGCTGGACAGGTCACACTACGAGCAGTACTTC.

V and J are TRBV28 and TRBJ2-3, with 13 positions matching TRBD2. J gave up 2 bases and V 5 bases, and 4 bases lay outside the gene matches. Germline CDR1 reads MDHEN; CDR2 reads SYDVKM. The CDR3 runs to 16 residues. The CDR3 region has the DNA TGTGCCAGCAGTCAACTAGCGGGAGGGCTCACAGATACGCAGTATTTT. Translation gives CASSQLAGGLTDTQYF.

The gene calls are TRBV5-1 and TRBJ2-7; D remains unclear. The germline V gene has CDR1 SGHRS and CDR2 YFSETQ. V was trimmed by 0 bases and J by 7 bases, leaving 14 bases between them. There are 14 residues in the CDR3. CDR3 coding DNA: TGCGCCAGCAGCTTGGCCGACTCCCGAAGGGAGCAGTACTTC. Translated: CASSLADSRREQYF.

V is TRBV7-3 and J is TRBJ2-1; 8 nucleotides match TRBD2. With 3 bases clipped from V and 6 bases from J, the junction kept 13 bases outside the gene matches. The V gene's germline CDR1 is SGHTA and CDR2 FQGTGA. This CDR3 is built from 17 residues. CDR3 nucleotides: TGTGCCAGCAGCTTTGATTCGGGCGGGAGGATGTCCAATGAGCAGTTCTTC. It codes for CASSFDSGGRMSNEQFF.

This chain links TRBV18 with TRBJ2-2; D may be TRBD2 (5 bases). The CDR3 has 17 residues. The V and J ends lost 4 bases and 0 bases respectively, with 15 bases between them. CDR1 and CDR2 (germline): KGHSH, LQKENI. The CDR3 protein is CASSHVAGNANTGELFF. The CDR3 nucleotides read TGTGCCAGCTCACACGTAGCCGGGAACGCGAACACCGGGGAGCTGTTTTTT.

This rearrangement joins TRBV6-6 to TRBJ1-4; D is uncertain. Trimming took off 0 bases at V and 5 bases at J, with 10 bases between the two ends. This CDR3 spans 15 amino acids. The germline CDR1 and CDR2 sequences are MNHNY and SVGAGI (reference sequence). The DNA of the CDR3 is TGTGCCAGCAGTTACTCTTCCGACAAGAATGAAAAACTGTTTTTT. Its translation: CASSYSSDKNEKLFF.

This clone is a singleton in its sample. The CDR3: CASSLELNRGFYSYEQYF. For the CDR3, the DNA is TGTGCCAGCAGCTTAGAATTGAACAGGGGGTTTTACTCCTACGAGCAGTACTTC. The chain has TRBV7-8 and TRBJ2-7, with 8 bases fitting TRBD1. From germline, CDR1 is SGHVS and CDR2 FQNEAQ. The CDR3 sequence is 18 residues long. Trimming removed 1 base from V and 0 bases from J; junction bases left unmatched: 11.

The CDR3 DNA reads as TGTGCCAGCAGCCTCATCCGGACTAGCGGGAGCAATGAGCAGTTCTTC. Translating gives CASSLIRTSGSNEQFF. The rearrangement links TRBV3-1 (or the pseudogene TRBV3-2) to TRBJ2-1, with 13 positions matching TRBD2. The CDR3 is made up of 16 amino acids. Germline CDR1 LGHDT, CDR2 YNNKEL (reference sequence). After removal of 4 bases from V and 6 bases from J, the junction contained 6 bases not matched to a gene.

The chain uses TRBV7-8 and TRBJ1-1; D call uncertain. V gave up 4 bases and J gave up 0 bases, with 15 bases separating them. The CDR3 contains 16 residues. In germline, CDR1 is SGHVS, CDR2 FQNEAQ. The CDR3 spells CASSSLHRRVNTEAFF. The CDR3 DNA is TGTGCCAGCAGCTCCCTTCATCGGAGGGTGAACACTGAAGCTTTCTTT.

The chain couples TRBV5-1 to TRBJ2-5; 8 nucleotides agree with TRBD2. CDR3 length: 14 residues. Germline trimming cut 1 base from V and 4 bases from J; bases unmatched to any gene: 3. From germline, CDR1 is SGHRS and CDR2 YFSETQ. The CDR3 sequence is CASSLMLAGETQYF. The CDR3 nucleotides are TGCGCCAGCAGCTTGATGCTAGCGGGAGAGACCCAGTACTTC.

This clone occurred once. V gene TRBV7-2 combines with J gene TRBJ2-3; TRBD2 agrees at 12 bases. This CDR3 has 17 amino acids. The junction had 10 bases not matched to a gene; V was cut back by 5 bases and J by 4 bases. Germline values: CDR1 SGHTA, CDR2 FQGNSA. The CDR3 DNA sequence: TGTGCCAGCAGCCTCCGGGAGACTAGCGGGGGTCCAGATACGCAGTATTTT. Amino acids: CASSLRETSGGPDTQYF.

This chain connects TRBV3-1 (or the pseudogene TRBV3-2) to TRBJ2-3, with 8 bases that match TRBD2. Germline loops: CDR1 LGHDT, CDR2 YNNKEL (reference sequence). CDR3 length: 17 residues. With 0 bases clipped from V and 4 bases from J, the junction kept 9 bases outside the gene matches. CDR3 residues: CASSQDSSGSFADTQYF. The CDR3 nucleotides read TGTGCCAGCAGCCAAGATTCCAGCGGGAGTTTCGCAGATACGCAGTATTTT.

This clone has just one count. The rearrangement links TRBV7-2 to TRBJ2-7; TRBD2 agrees at 10 bases. This CDR3 is 16 amino acids long. From germline, CDR1 is SGHTA and CDR2 FQGNSA. Trimming at V came to 1 base and at J to 3 bases, leaving 6 bases not matched to a gene. The DNA of the CDR3 is TGTGCCAGCAGCTTAGACCTAGCGGGAGCTAGCTACGAGCAGTACTTC. It yields the protein CASSLDLAGASYEQYF.

The V call is TRBV19, the J call TRBJ1-5; the match to TRBD1 covers 10 bases. This CDR3 contains 14 residues. Germline values: CDR1 LNHDA, CDR2 SQIVND (reference sequence). The V and J ends lost 6 bases and 5 bases, in that order; junction bases with no gene match: 4. CDR3 in amino acids: CASSPGQGYQPQHF. CDR3 coding DNA: TGTGCCAGTAGCCCGGGACAGGGGTATCAGCCCCAGCATTTT.

The V gene is TRBV7-9, the J gene TRBJ2-3; D not resolved. The CDR3 is made up of 13 amino acids. Trimming took off 0 bases at V and 6 bases at J, with 7 bases between the two ends. Germline V gene data show CDR1 as SEHNR and CDR2 as FQNEAQ (reference sequence). CDR3 in DNA: TGTGCCAGCAGCTTAGCGAGCATCGATACGCAGTATTTT. Its translation: CASSLASIDTQYF. The whole variable domain, filled in from reference TRBV7-9 and TRBJ2-3, reads DTGVSQNPRHKITKRGQNVTFRCDPISEHNRLYWYRQTLGQGPEFLTYFQNEAQLEKSRLLSDRFSAERPKGSFSTLEIQRTEQGDSAMYLCASSLASIDTQYFGPGTRLTVL.

V usage is TRBV10-1 and J usage is TRBJ2-3; D gene ambiguous. The CDR3 runs to 14 residues. The germline V and J ends were trimmed by 1 base and 1 base, with 6 bases remaining between them. Germline lookup yields CDR1 WNHNN and CDR2 SYGVQD (reference sequence). The CDR3 protein is CASSEFRGTDTQYF. In DNA, the CDR3 is TGCGCCAGCAGTGAGTTTCGGGGCACAGATACGCAGTATTTT.

This clone was seen only once. The chain uses TRBV10-1 and TRBJ2-7, with D possibly matching TRBD1 (5 bases). Trimming removed 5 bases from V and 7 bases from J, with 12 bases in between. Germline V gives CDR1 WNHNN, CDR2 SYGVQD (reference sequence). This CDR3 contains 12 residues. The CDR3 spells CASSPGADEQYF. CDR3 coding DNA: TGCGCCAGCAGTCCTGGGGCGGATGAGCAGTACTTC.

This clone was found once. This CDR3 is CASSLGPGLGDEQFF. The CDR3 coding sequence is TGCGCCAGCAGCTTGGGCCCGGGACTAGGAGATGAGCAGTTCTTC. V and J are TRBV5-1 and TRBJ2-1, with 8 bases lining up with TRBD2. This CDR3 contains 15 residues. The ends lost 0 bases at V and 8 bases at J; junction bases unmatched: 7. Germline V CDR1 and CDR2: SGHRS, YFSETQ.

The chain couples TRBV4-1 to TRBJ2-3, with a weak D call TRBD2 (6 bases). The CDR3 is made up of 19 amino acids. Germline-derived CDR1 and CDR2 are MGHRA and YSYEKL. The V end lost 4 bases, the J end lost 1 base, and 24 bases lay between the germline ends. In DNA, the CDR3 is TGCGCCAGCAGCCGGGCCGGCTTTGGGACTGAAGTTGGCACAGATACGCAGTATTTT. Protein: CASSRAGFGTEVGTDTQYF.

The V gene is TRBV27, the J gene TRBJ2-5, with 10 positions matching TRBD2. There are 14 residues in the CDR3. V shed 7 bases, J shed 3 bases, and the junction held 5 bases outside the gene matches. Germline V lookup: CDR1 MNHEY, CDR2 SMNVEV (reference sequence). The CDR3 loop reads CASTRLAGEETQYF. DNA for the CDR3: TGTGCCAGCACCCGCCTAGCGGGAGAAGAGACCCAGTACTTC.

This sequence joins TRBV18 and TRBJ1-6; 9 positions match TRBD1. Germline CDR1 KGHSH, CDR2 LQKENI. The CDR3 totals 18 residues. V shed 3 bases and J 5 bases; nucleotides not matched to a gene: 11. The CDR3 is CASSPSFGTGRDNSPLHF. The CDR3 nucleotides are TGTGCCAGCTCACCGAGCTTTGGGACAGGGAGGGATAATTCACCCCTCCACTTT.

The genes are TRBV6-5 and TRBJ2-5; D gene uncertain. In germline, CDR1 is MNHEY, CDR2 SVGAGI. V lost 6 bases, J lost 5 bases, and 10 bases lay in between. This CDR3 has 12 amino acids. The CDR3 region is CASSPFEETQYF. The DNA of the CDR3 is TGTGCCAGCAGCCCCTTCGAGGAGACCCAGTACTTC.

This rearrangement joins TRBV12-3 or TRBV12-4 to TRBJ2-7, with 9 bases fitting TRBD2. This CDR3 contains 13 residues. Trimming removed 6 bases from V and 6 bases from J; junction bases left unmatched: 6. The CDR3 reads CASRRTSAAEQYF. Written as DNA, the CDR3 is TGTGCCAGCAGAAGGACTAGCGCCGCCGAGCAGTACTTC.

This clone came up a few times. The chain joins TRBV10-3 to TRBJ2-3; D perhaps matches TRBD1 (6 bases). This CDR3 region has 14 residues. Germline loops: CDR1 ENHRY, CDR2 SYGVKD. The V gene lost 0 bases and the J gene lost 3 bases, with 7 bases spanning the gap. CDR3 coding DNA: TGTGCCATCAGTGAGTCTACAGGGACAGATACGCAGTATTTT. This translates into CAISESTGTDTQYF.

V is TRBV11-2 and J is TRBJ1-2; D perhaps matches TRBD1 (6 bases). Germline V gene sequence: CDR1 SGHAT, CDR2 FQNNGV. V was trimmed by 4 bases and J by 5 bases, leaving 14 bases between them. The CDR3 totals 14 residues. The CDR3 bases are TGTGCCAGCAGCTCAACTTCAGGGGTTTATGGCTACACCTTC. The encoded protein is CASSSTSGVYGYTF.